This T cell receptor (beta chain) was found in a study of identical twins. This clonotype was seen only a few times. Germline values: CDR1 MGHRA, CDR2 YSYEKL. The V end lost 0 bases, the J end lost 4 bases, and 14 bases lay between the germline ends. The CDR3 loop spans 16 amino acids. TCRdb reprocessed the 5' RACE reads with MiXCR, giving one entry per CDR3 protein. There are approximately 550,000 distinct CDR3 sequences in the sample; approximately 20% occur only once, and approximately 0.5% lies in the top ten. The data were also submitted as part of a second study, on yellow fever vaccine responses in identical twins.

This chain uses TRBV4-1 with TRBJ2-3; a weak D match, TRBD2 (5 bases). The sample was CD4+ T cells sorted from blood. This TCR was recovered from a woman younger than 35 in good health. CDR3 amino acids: CASSQDEGIAADTQYF. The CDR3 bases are TGCGCCAGCAGCCAAGATGAGGGTATCGCGGCAGATACGCAGTATTTT.